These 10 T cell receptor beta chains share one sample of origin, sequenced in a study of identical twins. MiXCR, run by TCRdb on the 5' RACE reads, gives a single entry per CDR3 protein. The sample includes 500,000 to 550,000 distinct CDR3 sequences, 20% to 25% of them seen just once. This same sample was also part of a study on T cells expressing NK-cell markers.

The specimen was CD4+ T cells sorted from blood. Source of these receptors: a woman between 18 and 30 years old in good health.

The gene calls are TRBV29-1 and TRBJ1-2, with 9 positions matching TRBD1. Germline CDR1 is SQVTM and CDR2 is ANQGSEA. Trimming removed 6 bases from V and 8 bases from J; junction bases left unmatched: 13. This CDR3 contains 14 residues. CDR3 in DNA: TGCAGCGTGGGACGGGGACAGGGTGGAGAGGGCTACACCTTC. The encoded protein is CSVGRGQGGEGYTF.

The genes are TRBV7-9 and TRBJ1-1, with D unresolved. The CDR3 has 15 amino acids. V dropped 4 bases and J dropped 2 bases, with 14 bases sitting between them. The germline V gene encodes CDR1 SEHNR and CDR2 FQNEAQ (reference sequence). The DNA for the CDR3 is TGTGCCAGCAGCTCTGGCAGAGACTATAACACTGAAGCTTTCTTT. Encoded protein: CASSSGRDYNTEAFF.

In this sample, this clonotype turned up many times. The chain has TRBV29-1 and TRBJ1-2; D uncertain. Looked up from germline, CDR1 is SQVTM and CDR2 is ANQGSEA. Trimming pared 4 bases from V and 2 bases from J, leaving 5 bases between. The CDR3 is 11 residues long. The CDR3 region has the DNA TGCAGCGTTGGAGAAAACTATGGCTACACCTTC. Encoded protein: CSVGENYGYTF.

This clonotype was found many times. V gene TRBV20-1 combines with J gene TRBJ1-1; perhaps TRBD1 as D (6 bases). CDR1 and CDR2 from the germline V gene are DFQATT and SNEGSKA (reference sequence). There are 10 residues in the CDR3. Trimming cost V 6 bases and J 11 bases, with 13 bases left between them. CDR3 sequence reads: CSAPDRSAFF. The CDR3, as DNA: TGCAGTGCGCCTGACAGGTCCGCTTTCTTT.

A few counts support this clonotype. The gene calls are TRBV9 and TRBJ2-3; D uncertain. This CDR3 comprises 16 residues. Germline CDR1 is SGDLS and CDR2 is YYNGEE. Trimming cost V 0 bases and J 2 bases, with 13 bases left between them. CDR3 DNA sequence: TGTGCCAGCAGCGTAGGGGTCATACACACCACAGATACGCAGTATTTT. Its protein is CASSVGVIHTTDTQYF.

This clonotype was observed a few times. CDR3 protein: CASSRTSGNFYNEQFF. The DNA of the CDR3 is TGTGCCAGCAGCCGGACTAGCGGGAATTTCTACAATGAGCAGTTCTTC. The rearrangement joins TRBV5-5 to TRBJ2-1, with 12 positions matching TRBD2. J lost 3 bases, V lost 4 bases, and 5 bases had no gene match. In germline, CDR1 is SGHKS, CDR2 YYEKEE (reference sequence). There are 16 residues in the CDR3.

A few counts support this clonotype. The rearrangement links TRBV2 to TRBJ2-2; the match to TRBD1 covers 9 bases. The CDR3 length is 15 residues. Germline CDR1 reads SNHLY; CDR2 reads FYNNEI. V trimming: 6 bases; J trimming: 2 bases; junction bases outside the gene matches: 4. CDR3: CASSGDRANTGELFF. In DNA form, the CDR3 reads TGTGCCAGCAGCGGGGACAGGGCTAACACCGGGGAGCTGTTTTTT.

The CDR3 bases are TGCAGTGCCTCAAGGGGGACAGCGGGTGAAGCTTTCTTT. This encodes CSASRGTAGEAFF. The V call is TRBV20-1, the J call TRBJ1-1, with 7 bases fitting TRBD1. V was clipped by 6 bases and J by 7 bases; unmatched bases: 11. The CDR3 is 13 amino acids. CDR1 DFQATT and CDR2 SNEGSKA come from the germline V gene (reference sequence).

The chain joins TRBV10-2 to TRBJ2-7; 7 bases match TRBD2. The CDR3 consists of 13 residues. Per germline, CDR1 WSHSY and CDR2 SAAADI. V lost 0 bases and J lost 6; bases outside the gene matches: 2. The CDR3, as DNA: TGCGCCAGCAGTGAGTCGCGGGGGACCGAGCAGTACTTC. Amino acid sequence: CASSESRGTEQYF.

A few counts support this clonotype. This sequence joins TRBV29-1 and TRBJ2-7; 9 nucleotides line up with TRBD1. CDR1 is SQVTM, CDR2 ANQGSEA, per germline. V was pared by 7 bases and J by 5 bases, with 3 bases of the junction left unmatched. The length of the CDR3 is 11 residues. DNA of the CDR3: TGCAGCGGGGGGGACAGGGACGAGCAGTACTTC. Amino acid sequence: CSGGDRDEQYF.